What follows are 13 T cell receptor beta chains derived from one specimen sequenced in a study of blood T cell repertoires in COVID-19. Assay: immunoSEQ multiplex PCR; the TCRdb copy retains only in-frame clones and omits some. The repertoire holds roughly 290,000 clones, with about nine tenths as singletons. The material sequenced was peripheral blood. The receptors shown here come from a woman aged 25 to 39 with COVID-19, enrolled during active disease.

The CDR3 DNA is TGTGCCAGCTCACCAGGGGTGGGCTGGGGGCTCTACGAGCAGTACTTC. Translated, it gives CASSPGVGWGLYEQYF. V usage is TRBV18 and J usage is TRBJ2-7; TRBD1 might be the D (6 bases). The V end lost 2 bases, the J end lost 3 bases, and 17 bases lay between the germline ends. The germline V gene has CDR1 KGHSH and CDR2 LQKENI. The CDR3 spans 16 residues.

The chain uses TRBV5-1 and TRBJ2-3, with D hard to call. Per germline, CDR1 SGHRS and CDR2 YFSETQ. Trimming removed 0 bases at V and 0 bases at J, with 5 bases between. The CDR3 is 14 amino acids. CDR3 in DNA: TGCGCCAGCAGCTTGGACGGTAGCACAGATACGCAGTATTTT. This gives the protein CASSLDGSTDTQYF.

The chain links TRBV27 to TRBJ1-2; TRBD1 matches 10 bases. The CDR3 spans 14 residues. CDR1 is MNHEY and CDR2 is SMNVEV in the germline V gene (reference sequence). Trimming took 6 bases from V and 5 from J; bases not matched to a gene: 6. In nucleotides, the CDR3 is TGTGCCAGCAGGTCCTGGACAGGGGGATATGGCTACACCTTC. It specifies CASRSWTGGYGYTF.

The chain combines TRBV9 with TRBJ2-6; 10 bases align to TRBD1. V lost 4 bases to trimming and J lost 0 bases; unmatched junction nucleotides: 7. Looked up from germline, CDR1 is SGDLS and CDR2 is YYNGEE. The CDR3 is 18 residues long. CDR3 nucleotide sequence: TGTGCCAGCAGCAGACCGGGACAGGGGAACTCTGGGGCCAACGTCCTGACTTTC. Translated: CASSRPGQGNSGANVLTF.

The rearrangement joins TRBV5-1 to TRBJ2-1, with TRBD1 matching over 8 bases. This CDR3 spans 16 amino acids. With V trimmed by 4 bases and J by 4 bases, 10 bases remained unmatched. Per the germline V gene, CDR1 is SGHRS and CDR2 is YFSETQ. CDR3 sequence: CASSARTGIDYNEQFF. CDR3 sequence (DNA): TGCGCCAGCAGCGCTCGGACAGGGATTGATTACAATGAGCAGTTCTTC. Using reference TRBV5-1 and TRBJ2-1 for the parts outside the CDR3, the full variable domain is KAGVTQTPRYLIKTRGQQVTLSCSPISGHRSVSWYQQTPGQGLQFLFEYFSETQRNKGNFPGRFSGRQFSNSRSEMNVSTLELGDSALYLCASSARTGIDYNEQFFGPGTRLTVL.

The chain recombines TRBV7-6 with TRBJ2-3, with a possible D match to TRBD2 (6 bases). V lost 5 bases and J lost 0, with 12 bases in between. Germline assignment: CDR1 SGHVS and CDR2 FNYEAQ. There are 15 residues in the CDR3. In DNA form, the CDR3 reads TGTGCCAGCAGCCATTCTAGCGCTAGCACAGATACGCAGTATTTT. It specifies CASSHSSASTDTQYF.

The chain carries TRBV4-1 and TRBJ2-5; TRBD1 agrees at 7 bases. The CDR3 covers 14 residues. Trimming took 4 bases from V and 2 from J; bases not matched to a gene: 4. The germline CDR1 and CDR2 sequences are MGHRA and YSYEKL. CDR3 sequence: CASSPGTVQETQYF. DNA of the CDR3: TGCGCCAGCAGCCCGGGGACAGTACAAGAGACCCAGTACTTC.

This chain uses TRBV7-9 with TRBJ2-2; weak D call: TRBD2 (5 bases). CDR1 and CDR2 (germline): SEHNR, FQNEAQ (reference sequence). V shed 3 bases and J shed 4 bases, with 15 bases lying between them. The length of the CDR3 is 16 residues. DNA of the CDR3: TGTGCCAGCAGCTTCTTAGAGGGAGAGACCACCGGGGAGCTGTTTTTT. Protein: CASSFLEGETTGELFF.

The chain couples TRBV7-2 to TRBJ2-1; TRBD1 is a possible D gene (7 bases). In germline, CDR1 is SGHTA, CDR2 FQGNSA. V was trimmed by 2 bases and J by 2 bases, leaving 16 bases between them. The CDR3 covers 17 residues. CDR3 loop: CASSLTGGRGAYNEQFF. CDR3 nucleotides: TGTGCCAGCAGCTTAACTGGGGGCAGGGGGGCCTACAATGAGCAGTTCTTC.

This clone has just one count. The chain carries TRBV5-4 and TRBJ1-1, with 9 bases matching TRBD1. Germline V gene lookup returns CDR1 SGHNT and CDR2 YYREEE (reference sequence). The J segment lost 4 bases and the V segment lost 6 bases, leaving 7 bases of the junction unmatched. The CDR3 extends over 14 amino acids. Here the CDR3 reads CASTPTTGGTEAFF. The CDR3 DNA is TGTGCCAGCACCCCCACGACAGGGGGCACTGAAGCTTTCTTT.

The chain recombines TRBV7-2 with TRBJ2-7; a weak D match, TRBD1 (5 bases). Germline CDR1 and CDR2: SGHTA and FQGNSA. The CDR3 loop spans 15 amino acids. The V end was cut by 1 base, the J end by 2 bases, with 12 bases between. CDR3 in DNA: TGTGCCAGCAGCTTAGATGTCGGCAGGGCCTACGAGCAGTACTTC. It specifies CASSLDVGRAYEQYF.

CDR3 amino acids: CASSQGQSGNTIYF. In DNA, the CDR3 is TGTGCCAGCAGTCAAGGACAGTCTGGAAACACCATATATTTT. The rearrangement links TRBV7-8 to TRBJ1-3, with D tentatively TRBD1 (6 bases). Germline V gene data show CDR1 as SGHVS and CDR2 as FQNEAQ. The CDR3 is 14 amino acids. The V and J ends lost 6 bases and 1 base respectively, with 10 bases between them.

Only one count was recorded for this clone. This chain links TRBV28 with TRBJ1-2, with a weak D call TRBD1 (6 bases). This CDR3 has 13 residues. With 6 bases removed from V and 5 bases from J, the gap between germline ends came to 13 bases. Germline CDR1 and CDR2: MDHEN and SYDVKM. The CDR3: CASSHGQSYGYTF. The CDR3 nucleotides read TGTGCCAGCAGCCATGGACAGTCATATGGCTACACCTTC.